This passage covers 24 T cell receptor beta chains from one sample sequenced in a study of blood T cell repertoires in COVID-19. The data were produced by immunoSEQ multiplex PCR, yet TCRdb's version contains in-frame clones alone and is incomplete. The sample consists of 130,000 to 150,000 clones, 81% of them appearing once. The sample comprised peripheral blood. The receptors shown here come from a human donor with acute or convalescent COVID-19. The donor label of this sample is uncertain.

The chain has TRBV2 and TRBJ2-3; the D gene is possibly TRBD2 (5 bases). The V end was cut by 1 base, the J end by 1 base, with 6 bases between. The CDR3 has 14 amino acids. Looked up from germline, CDR1 is SNHLY and CDR2 is FYNNEI. CDR3 sequence (DNA): TGTGCCAGCAGTGAAGGAGCGGGCACAGATACGCAGTATTTT. Residues: CASSEGAGTDTQYF.

The chain employs TRBV19 and TRBJ2-5; 9 bases align to TRBD2. CDR3 length: 15 amino acids. Trimming cost V 2 bases and J 5 bases; bases outside gene matches: 6. Germline V gene data show CDR1 as LNHDA and CDR2 as SQIVND (reference sequence). In DNA form, the CDR3 reads TGTGCCAGTAGTATACAAGCGGGGGGTTGGGAGACCCAGTACTTC. It yields the protein CASSIQAGGWETQYF.

This chain uses TRBV27 with TRBJ1-2; a possible D gene is TRBD1 (5 bases). The germline gives CDR1 MNHEY, CDR2 SMNVEV (reference sequence). V lost 3 bases, J lost 2 bases, and 19 bases lay in between. There are 17 residues in the CDR3. CDR3 loop: CASSFSLIKGSNYGYTF. In DNA form, the CDR3 reads TGTGCCAGCAGTTTTTCCCTGATAAAGGGGTCAAACTATGGCTACACCTTC.

Comment on this clone: One end of the junction fails to match germline, which may point to a read error. The CDR3 region has the DNA TGTGCCAGCAGCCTCACGGGGGGGGCATACACTATATATTTT. This encodes CASSLTGGAYTIYF. This chain links TRBV7-9 with TRBJ1-3; possibly TRBD1 for D (6 bases). From germline, CDR1 is SEHNR and CDR2 FQNEAQ (reference sequence). The CDR3 has 14 residues.

The J gene is TRBJ2-1, the V gene TRBV9, with D maybe TRBD1 (6 bases). This CDR3 contains 13 residues. The V and J ends lost 3 bases and 8 bases respectively, with 12 bases between them. Germline lookup yields CDR1 SGDLS and CDR2 YYNGEE. The CDR3 spells CASSAGTPHEQFF. The DNA for the CDR3 is TGTGCCAGCAGCGCCGGGACACCGCATGAGCAGTTCTTC.

The gene calls are TRBV5-5 and TRBJ2-1; TRBD2 matches at 10 bases. With 1 base clipped from V and 7 bases from J, the junction kept 11 bases outside the gene matches. The length of the CDR3 is 17 residues. The V gene's germline CDR1 is SGHKS and CDR2 YYEKEE (reference sequence). CDR3 DNA sequence: TGTGCCAGCAGCTTGTATGTGGCTAGCGGGGGAGGAAATGAGCAGTTCTTC. Its protein product is CASSLYVASGGGNEQFF.

The rearrangement links TRBV5-4 to TRBJ1-2; weak D call: TRBD1 (6 bases). From germline, CDR1 is SGHNT and CDR2 YYREEE (reference sequence). Deletions cut 4 bases from V and 5 bases from J, with 18 bases between. This CDR3 is built from 15 residues. The CDR3 here is CASSPGTLPGYGYTF. The CDR3 DNA reads TGTGCCAGCAGCCCGGGGACACTCCCGGGGTATGGCTACACCTTC.

This chain joins TRBV24-1 and TRBJ1-2, with 7 bases fitting TRBD1. Trimming took 3 bases from V and 1 from J; bases not matched to a gene: 4. CDR3 size: 15 residues. The V gene's germline CDR1 is KGHDR and CDR2 SFDVKD. This CDR3 reads CATSDPQGNNYGYTF. The CDR3 DNA reads TGTGCCACCAGTGATCCACAGGGGAATAACTATGGCTACACCTTC.

The CDR3 loop is CASSLQGGETDTQYF. The CDR3 nucleotides are TGTGCCAGCAGCTTACAGGGAGGAGAGACAGATACGCAGTATTTT. The chain carries TRBV7-9 and TRBJ2-3; D may be TRBD2 (6 bases). Germline-derived CDR1 and CDR2 are SEHNR and FQNEAQ (reference sequence). The CDR3 spans 15 residues. Trimming pared 2 bases from V and 3 bases from J, leaving 12 bases between.

The rearrangement uses TRBV10-3 and TRBJ1-5, with D uncertain. The CDR3 sequence is 15 residues long. The V and J ends lost 2 bases and 2 bases respectively, with 10 bases between them. CDR1 is ENHRY and CDR2 is SYGVKD in the germline V gene. CDR3 nucleotides: TGTGCCATCAGTGAGGGAGCGATCCGCAATCAGCCCCAGCATTTT. It is translated as CAISEGAIRNQPQHF.

The rearrangement joins TRBV18 to TRBJ1-1; tentatively, D is TRBD1 (6 bases). Trimming shortened V by 6 bases and J by 9 bases, and 8 bases separated the two germline ends. CDR1 and CDR2 from the germline V gene are KGHSH and LQKENI. The CDR3 totals 10 residues. This CDR3 is CASSGDKAFF. Here the CDR3 DNA reads TGTGCCAGCTCCGGGGACAAAGCTTTCTTT.

The CDR3 DNA is TGCGCCAGCAGCCCTTCAGGGGGTAGCACTGAAGCTTTCTTT. Translation gives CASSPSGGSTEAFF. The gene calls are TRBV5-1 and TRBJ1-1, with TRBD1 matching over 7 bases. This CDR3 has 14 amino acids. CDR1 is SGHRS, CDR2 YFSETQ, per germline. V was clipped by 4 bases and J by 4 bases; unmatched bases: 7.

This chain links TRBV24-1 with TRBJ2-1; 9 nucleotides agree with TRBD1. The length of the CDR3 is 16 residues. The V gene's germline CDR1 is KGHDR and CDR2 SFDVKD. With V trimmed by 0 bases and J by 10 bases, 9 bases remained unmatched. The CDR3 sequence is CATSDLRVQGAREQFF. The CDR3 bases are TGTGCCACCAGTGATTTGCGAGTACAGGGGGCACGGGAGCAGTTCTTC.

The rearrangement uses TRBV5-1 and TRBJ1-2; the D is unclear. The germline V gene has CDR1 SGHRS and CDR2 YFSETQ. The CDR3 is 12 residues long. V gave up 4 bases and J gave up 2 bases, with 6 bases separating them. CDR3 region: CASSDGNYGYTF. Written as DNA, the CDR3 is TGCGCCAGCAGCGACGGGAACTATGGCTACACCTTC.

The chain is built from TRBV5-1 and TRBJ2-7; the match to TRBD1 covers 7 bases. The ends lost 0 bases at V and 3 bases at J; junction bases unmatched: 6. The germline CDR1 and CDR2 sequences are SGHRS and YFSETQ. This CDR3 is 15 amino acids long. CDR3 loop: CASSLGGQLGYEQYF. CDR3 DNA sequence: TGCGCCAGCAGCTTGGGGGGACAGCTTGGCTACGAGCAGTACTTC.

This chain joins TRBV24-1 and TRBJ2-3, with 11 bases fitting TRBD2. This CDR3 spans 16 amino acids. Germline V CDR1 and CDR2: KGHDR, SFDVKD. With V trimmed by 3 bases and J by 6 bases, 7 bases remained unmatched. CDR3 region: CATSDTTSGTGDTQYF. CDR3 DNA sequence: TGTGCCACCAGTGATACGACTAGCGGGACTGGGGATACGCAGTATTTT.

The chain has TRBV2 and TRBJ1-1; D ambiguous. Between the trimmed V and J ends, which lost 6 bases and 8 bases, there was a span of 13 bases. This CDR3 is built from 12 residues. CDR1 is SNHLY, CDR2 FYNNEI, per germline. The CDR3 nucleotides are TGTGCCAGCAGAGCGGAGTCGAACGAAGCTTTCTTT. This gives the protein CASRAESNEAFF.

This clone was seen only once. The rearrangement joins TRBV27 to TRBJ1-5, with D unclear. The germline V gene has CDR1 MNHEY and CDR2 SMNVEV (reference sequence). V was shortened by 4 bases and J by 7 bases, with 14 bases between the two germline ends. CDR3 length: 14 amino acids. CDR3 protein: CASSSGRPGQPQHF. The CDR3 nucleotides read TGTGCCAGCAGTTCGGGGAGGCCGGGGCAGCCCCAGCATTTT.

The chain employs TRBV2 and TRBJ1-2, with a possible D match to TRBD1 (6 bases). Per germline, CDR1 SNHLY and CDR2 FYNNEI. This CDR3 contains 14 residues. V was clipped by 2 bases and J by 4 bases, with 11 bases between them. The CDR3 DNA is TGTGCCAGCAGTGAATTTAGGGGGGGCTATGGCTACACCTTC. Translation gives CASSEFRGGYGYTF. Looking up the rest from reference TRBV2 and TRBJ1-2 gives the full variable domain: EPEVTQTPSHQVTQMGQEVILRCVPISNHLYFYWYRQILGQKVEFLVSFYNNEISEKSEIFDDQFSVERPDGSNFTLKIRSTKLEDSAMYFCASSEFRGGYGYTFGSGTRLTVV.

The CDR3 coding sequence is TGTGCCAGCAGTGGATACAGGGGGCAGCGTAGCACAGATACGCAGTATTTT. Residues: CASSGYRGQRSTDTQYF. This chain uses TRBV2 with TRBJ2-3, with 9 bases matching TRBD1. CDR1 is SNHLY and CDR2 is FYNNEI in the germline V gene. This CDR3 contains 17 residues. V trimming: 4 bases; J trimming: 0 bases; junction bases outside the gene matches: 8.

The genes are TRBV4-1 and TRBJ2-6; D call uncertain. Per germline, CDR1 MGHRA and CDR2 YSYEKL. With 8 bases removed from V and 0 bases from J, the gap between germline ends came to 8 bases. The CDR3 loop spans 14 amino acids. CDR3 sequence: CASEISSGANVLTF. The CDR3 nucleotides are TGCGCCAGCGAGATATCCTCTGGGGCCAACGTCCTGACTTTC.

The rearrangement joins TRBV5-1 to TRBJ1-2; 10 positions agree with TRBD1. CDR1 SGHRS and CDR2 YFSETQ come from the germline V gene. The CDR3 has 14 amino acids. Trimming removed 7 bases from V and 8 bases from J; junction bases left unmatched: 11. DNA for the CDR3: TGCGCCAGCGGCCCGGGACAGGGGAGTCTCGGCTACACCTTC. It yields the protein CASGPGQGSLGYTF.

The V call is TRBV6-5, the J call TRBJ1-5, with 8 bases that match TRBD1. Germline values: CDR1 MNHEY, CDR2 SVGAGI. The trim removed 7 bases at V and 6 bases at J, leaving 11 bases unmatched. CDR3 size: 15 residues. The DNA of the CDR3 is TGTGCCAGCACCCAAATCCGGGACAGGAGTCAGCCCCAGCATTTT. Translation: CASTQIRDRSQPQHF.

This clone was observed a handful of times. The chain is built from TRBV28 and TRBJ1-2, with D uncertain. The germline V and J ends were trimmed by 6 bases and 3 bases, with 5 bases remaining between them. The CDR3 runs to 11 residues. Germline lookup yields CDR1 MDHEN and CDR2 SYDVKM. CDR3 in amino acids: CASSQYYGYTF. DNA of the CDR3: TGTGCCAGCAGCCAGTACTATGGCTACACCTTC.